Sequencing of this T cell receptor beta chain was carried out in a study of blood T cell repertoires in COVID-19. About the study: Material from acute and convalescent COVID-19 was sourced from the United States, Italy and Spain. In each case, the material was cDNA or gDNA derived from T cells, B-cell-depleted T cells, or PBMCs.

As originally analysed: It was from reference gene primer amplification that nucleated cell counts were estimated. Sequencing used immunoSEQ multiplex PCR; TCRdb keeps in-frame clones, though not all of them. Clone size and the V and J calls come from that table; the DNA yielded D and trimming. The data show about 300,000 clones, 87% seen once. Germline V gene sequence: CDR1 LGHNA, CDR2 YNFKEQ. The CDR3 is 19 residues long. Trimming at V came to 0 bases and at J to 1 base, leaving 10 bases not matched to a gene. The V and J genes are TRBV4-2 and TRBJ2-7, with 12 positions matching TRBD2. The sequence came from a man between 18 and 35 years old with active or convalescent COVID-19. Material for sequencing was peripheral blood. This CDR3 reads CASSQDQRLAGAKSYEQYF. The CDR3 DNA sequence: TGTGCCAGCAGCCAAGATCAGAGACTAGCGGGGGCTAAATCCTACGAGCAGTACTTC.